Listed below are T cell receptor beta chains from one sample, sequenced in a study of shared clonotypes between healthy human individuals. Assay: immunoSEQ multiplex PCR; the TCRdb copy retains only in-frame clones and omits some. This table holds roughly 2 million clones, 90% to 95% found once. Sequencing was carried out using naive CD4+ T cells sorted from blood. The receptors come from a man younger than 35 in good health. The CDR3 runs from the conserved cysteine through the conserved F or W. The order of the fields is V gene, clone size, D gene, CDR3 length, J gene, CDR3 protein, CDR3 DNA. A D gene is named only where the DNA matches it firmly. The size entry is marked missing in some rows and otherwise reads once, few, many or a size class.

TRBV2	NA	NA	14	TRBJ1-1	CASSTINQNTEAFF	TGTGCCAGCAGTACTATTAACCAGAACACTGAAGCTTTCTTT
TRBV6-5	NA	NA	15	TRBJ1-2	CASSYGGRGNYGYTF	TGTGCCAGCAGTTACGGGGGCCGTGGTAACTATGGCTACACCTTC
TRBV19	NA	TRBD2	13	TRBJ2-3	CASSGTSEDTQYF	TGTGCCAGTAGTGGGACTAGCGAAGATACGCAGTATTTT
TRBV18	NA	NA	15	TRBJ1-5	CASSPLGGDYQPQHF	TGTGCCAGCTCACCTTTAGGGGGGGACTATCAGCCCCAGCATTTT
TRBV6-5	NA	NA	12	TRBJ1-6	CASSLSFGPLHF	TGTGCCAGCAGCCTCTCCTTCGGACCCCTCCACTTT
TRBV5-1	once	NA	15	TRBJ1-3	CASSLAGVSGNTIYF	TGCGCCAGCAGCTTAGCAGGGGTCTCAGGAAACACCATATATTTT
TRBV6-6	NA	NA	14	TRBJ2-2	CASSYSLTTGELFF	TGTGCCAGCAGTTACTCGTTGACCACCGGGGAGCTGTTTTTT
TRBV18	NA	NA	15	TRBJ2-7	CASSPPPGNSYEQYF	TGTGCCAGCTCACCACCGCCGGGGAACAGCTACGAGCAGTACTTC
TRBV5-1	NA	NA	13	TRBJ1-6	CASSQEGVGALHF	TGCGCCAGCAGCCAGGAGGGAGTAGGGGCCCTCCACTTT
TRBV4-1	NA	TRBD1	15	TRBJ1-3	CASSQDRTGRNTIYF	TGCGCCAGCAGCCAAGATCGGACAGGGAGAAACACCATATATTTT
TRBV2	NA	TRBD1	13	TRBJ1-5	CASRQGANQPQHF	TGTGCCAGCAGGCAGGGGGCCAATCAGCCCCAGCATTTT
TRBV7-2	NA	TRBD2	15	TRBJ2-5	CASSWTSGMQETQYF	TGTGCCAGCAGCTGGACTAGCGGGATGCAAGAGACCCAGTACTTC
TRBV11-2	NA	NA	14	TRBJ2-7	CASSRSSGGYEQYF	TGTGCCAGCAGCCGAAGTAGCGGAGGCTACGAGCAGTACTTC
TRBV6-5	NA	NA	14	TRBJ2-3	CASSSSLNTDTQYF	TGTGCCAGCAGCTCCTCACTAAACACAGATACGCAGTATTTT
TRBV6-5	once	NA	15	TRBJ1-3	CASSTIQGSGNTIYF	TGTGCCAGCAGTACCATCCAGGGGTCTGGAAACACCATATATTTT
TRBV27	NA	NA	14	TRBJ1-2	CASSPTLAGASYTF	TGTGCCAGCAGTCCCACCCTTGCGGGGGCGAGCTACACCTTC
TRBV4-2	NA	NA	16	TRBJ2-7	CASSQDLATSSYEQYF	TGTGCCAGCAGCCAAGATCTCGCGACCAGCTCCTACGAGCAGTACTTC
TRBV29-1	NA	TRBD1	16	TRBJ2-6	CSVGQVTRAGANVLTF	TGCAGCGTGGGACAGGTAACGAGAGCTGGGGCCAACGTCCTGACTTTC
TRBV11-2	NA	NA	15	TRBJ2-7	CASSPTHRGYHEQYF	TGTGCCAGCAGCCCGACCCACAGAGGTTACCACGAGCAGTACTTC
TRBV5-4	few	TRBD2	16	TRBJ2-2	CASSSTGAGGGGELFF	TGTGCCAGCAGCTCTACCGGAGCGGGAGGCGGCGGGGAGCTGTTTTTT
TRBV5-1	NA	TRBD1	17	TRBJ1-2	CASSLRGTGTGDYGYTF	TGCGCCAGCAGCTTGCGAGGGACCGGGACAGGGGACTATGGCTACACCTTC
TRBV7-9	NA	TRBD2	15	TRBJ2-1	CASSRTSGNYNEQFF	TGTGCCAGCAGCCGTACTAGCGGGAATTACAATGAGCAGTTCTTC
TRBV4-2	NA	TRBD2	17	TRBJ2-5	CASSQDGLAGNQETQYF	TGTGCCAGCAGCCAAGATGGGCTAGCGGGGAACCAAGAGACCCAGTACTTC
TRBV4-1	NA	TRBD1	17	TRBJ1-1	CASSLNPRGRMNTEAFF	TGCGCCAGCAGCCTTAACCCCAGGGGGCGCATGAACACTGAAGCTTTCTTT
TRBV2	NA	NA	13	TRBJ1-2	CASTTTGFYGYTF	TGTGCCAGCACTACTACAGGGTTCTATGGCTACACCTTC
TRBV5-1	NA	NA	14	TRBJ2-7	CASSLVNPGHEQYF	TGCGCCAGCAGCTTGGTAAACCCTGGCCACGAGCAGTACTTC
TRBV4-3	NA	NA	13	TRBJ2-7	CASSQVFNNEQYF	TGCGCCAGCAGCCAAGTATTTAACAACGAGCAGTACTTC
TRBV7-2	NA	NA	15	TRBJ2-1	CASSLAAQANNEQFF	TGCGCCAGCAGCTTGGCCGCGCAGGCCAACAATGAGCAGTTCTTC
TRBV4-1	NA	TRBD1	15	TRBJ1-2	CASSVSGTGVYGYTF	TGCGCCAGCAGCGTATCCGGGACAGGGGTATATGGCTACACCTTC